What follows are 27 T cell receptor beta chains derived from one specimen sequenced in a study of chemoradiotherapy in HPV16-positive cancers. Here immunoSEQ multiplex PCR was the method, and the copy in TCRdb shows in-frame clones only, minus some. The sample carries under 20,000 clones, roughly 80% recorded once. The input for sequencing was blood, taken from a patient who underwent chemoradiotherapy. The receptors were gathered from a human donor with HPV-associated anogenital cancer.

The CDR3, as DNA: TGTGCCAGCAGCCCCCGATTAGTAGGGATTCAAGAGACCCAGTACTTC. It yields the protein CASSPRLVGIQETQYF. The rearrangement uses TRBV7-9 and TRBJ2-5; no reliable D call. The CDR3 is 16 amino acids. Trimming removed 5 bases at V and 2 bases at J, with 18 bases between. Germline loops: CDR1 SEHNR, CDR2 FQNEAQ (reference sequence).

There are a few counts of this clone. The V gene is TRBV5-1, the J gene TRBJ1-3; D unclear. Trimming stripped 3 bases from V and 2 bases from J, with 12 bases between. The CDR3 is made up of 15 amino acids. Germline V gives CDR1 SGHRS, CDR2 YFSETQ. CDR3 protein: CASSWPDLAGNTIYF. In DNA form, the CDR3 reads TGCGCCAGCAGCTGGCCGGATCTAGCTGGAAACACCATATATTTT.

The V gene is TRBV27, the J gene TRBJ1-6; D gene ambiguous. CDR3 size: 15 residues. Germline values: CDR1 MNHEY, CDR2 SMNVEV (reference sequence). V lost 2 bases and J 5 bases, leaving 10 bases between the germline ends. The chain's CDR3 is CASSLGGFHNSPLHF. CDR3 in DNA: TGTGCCAGCAGTTTAGGCGGATTTCATAATTCACCCCTCCACTTT.

This clone was seen only a few times. The V and J genes are TRBV11-3 and TRBJ2-2, with 8 bases lining up with TRBD2. Trimming cost V 5 bases and J 6 bases; bases outside gene matches: 14. The CDR3 is 17 amino acids. Germline assignment: CDR1 SGHNT and CDR2 YENEEA. The CDR3 here is CASSPHRGGSKPGELFF. CDR3 nucleotide sequence: TGTGCCAGCAGCCCCCATCGGGGGGGGTCGAAACCCGGGGAGCTGTTTTTT.

This sequence joins TRBV7-6 and TRBJ1-2; 9 positions match TRBD1. CDR1 and CDR2 from the germline V gene are SGHVS and FNYEAQ. The ends lost 2 bases at V and 1 base at J; junction bases unmatched: 2. The CDR3 covers 15 residues. CDR3: CASSLTGGVNYGYTF. CDR3 DNA: TGTGCCAGCAGCTTAACAGGGGGCGTTAACTATGGCTACACCTTC.

This clone appeared a few times. The chain carries TRBV7-9 and TRBJ2-1, with 10 bases identical to TRBD1. Trimming at V came to 7 bases and at J to 3 bases, leaving 15 bases not matched to a gene. The CDR3 totals 18 residues. CDR1 SEHNR and CDR2 FQNEAQ come from the germline V gene (reference sequence). The CDR3 nucleotides read TGTGCCAGCATGGCGGGACAGGGGAGTGTGTGGGGCTACAATGAGCAGTTCTTC. Amino acids: CASMAGQGSVWGYNEQFF.

This chain connects TRBV18 to TRBJ2-5; D gene uncertain. The CDR3 runs to 12 residues. V lost 3 bases, J lost 1 base, and 3 bases lay in between. Germline CDR1 is KGHSH and CDR2 is LQKENI. Here the CDR3 DNA reads TGTGCCAGCTCACCGCTCCAAGAGACCCAGTACTTC. The encoded protein is CASSPLQETQYF.

The chain carries TRBV28 and TRBJ2-7, with no clear D. Germline V gene lookup returns CDR1 MDHEN and CDR2 SYDVKM. CDR3 length: 11 residues. V shed 3 bases and J shed 3 bases, with 3 bases lying between them. Here the CDR3 reads CASSFYYEQYF. DNA of the CDR3: TGTGCCAGCAGTTTCTACTACGAGCAGTACTTC.

This chain joins TRBV4-2 and TRBJ2-7, with a tentative D call TRBD2 (7 bases). Germline V gene lookup returns CDR1 LGHNA and CDR2 YNFKEQ. The V end lost 4 bases, the J end lost 3 bases, and 19 bases lay between the germline ends. The CDR3 consists of 16 residues. The CDR3 loop reads CASSPRGAGDDYEQYF. The CDR3 bases are TGTGCCAGCAGCCCCCGGGGGGCAGGGGACGACTACGAGCAGTACTTC.

The chain joins TRBV6-1 to TRBJ2-7; D possibly corresponds to TRBD1 (6 bases). CDR1 and CDR2 from the germline V gene are MNHNS and SASEGT. The CDR3 is 15 amino acids. The V end lost 6 bases, the J end lost 3 bases, and 18 bases lay between the germline ends. In nucleotides, the CDR3 is TGTGCCAGCAGGCAAGACTTCGACAGGTTCTACGAGCAGTACTTC. It codes for CASRQDFDRFYEQYF.

The CDR3 region has the DNA TGTGCCAGCAGTACGGACAGGGCGACCTATGGCTACACCTTC. This encodes CASSTDRATYGYTF. The V and J genes are TRBV28 and TRBJ1-2; 8 positions agree with TRBD1. J gave up 4 bases and V 5 bases, and 6 bases lay outside the gene matches. Germline V gives CDR1 MDHEN, CDR2 SYDVKM. This CDR3 region has 14 residues.

The chain joins TRBV7-9 to TRBJ1-1; no reliable D call. This CDR3 contains 17 residues. Trimming removed 1 base at V and 0 bases at J, with 15 bases between. Germline V gives CDR1 SEHNR, CDR2 FQNEAQ (reference sequence). This CDR3 is CASSLGWQRPMNTEAFF. The CDR3 coding sequence is TGTGCCAGCAGCTTAGGTTGGCAGCGCCCTATGAACACTGAAGCTTTCTTT.

To note about this clone: An end of the junction differs from the germline gene, which may be a read error. The chain is built from TRBV5-6 and TRBJ2-7; 7 bases agree with TRBD1. Germline assignment: CDR1 SGHDT and CDR2 YYEEEE. The CDR3 extends over 16 amino acids. CDR3 bases: TGTGCCAGCATCCCTGGCATAGCCAGGGACAGAGAATTCCCCCACTTC. This codes for CASIPGIARDREFPHF.

The count of this clone is one. The CDR3, as DNA: TGTGCCAGCTCACCACCGCGGGGAGGGACCCAGTACTTC. As protein: CASSPPRGGTQYF. The chain carries TRBV18 and TRBJ2-5; a possible D gene is TRBD2 (6 bases). The CDR3 loop spans 13 amino acids. Germline CDR1 and CDR2: KGHSH and LQKENI. V was pared by 0 bases and J by 7 bases, with 9 bases between.

CDR3 residues: CASSLSEGAGGNQPQHF. The CDR3 nucleotides are TGTGCCAGCAGCTTATCGGAGGGGGCTGGGGGCAATCAGCCCCAGCATTTT. V usage is TRBV7-8 and J usage is TRBJ1-5; 7 bases map to TRBD1. The CDR3 is made up of 17 amino acids. Per the germline V gene, CDR1 is SGHVS and CDR2 is FQNEAQ. Unmatched junction bases numbered 9, after V lost 2 bases and J lost 2 bases.

Only one count was recorded for this clone. This chain joins TRBV6-1 and TRBJ2-7, with TRBD2 matching over 10 bases. With V trimmed by 6 bases and J by 0 bases, 5 bases remained unmatched. Germline values: CDR1 MNHNS, CDR2 SASEGT. The CDR3 totals 15 residues. DNA for the CDR3: TGTGCCAGCAGGCCTCTAGCGGGGGCCTCCTACGAGCAGTACTTC. Its translation: CASRPLAGASYEQYF.

This clone was seen only a few times. The rearrangement uses TRBV11-3 and TRBJ2-3, with TRBD2 matching 7 bases. This CDR3 spans 14 amino acids. CDR1 and CDR2 (germline): SGHNT, YENEEA. Trimming removed 4 bases from V and 5 bases from J; junction bases left unmatched: 6. The CDR3 reads CASSSRLAGDTQYF. For the CDR3, the DNA is TGTGCCAGCAGCTCACGACTAGCCGGAGATACGCAGTATTTT. Full variable domain (outside the CDR3, taken from reference TRBV11-3 and TRBJ2-3): EAGVVQSPRYKIIEKKQPVAFWCNPISGHNTLYWYLQNLGQGPELLIRYENEEAVDDSQLPKDRFSAERLKGVDSTLKIQPAELGDSAVYLCASSSRLAGDTQYFGPGTRLTVL.

This clone was seen a few times. This chain links TRBV11-1 with TRBJ2-5; 7 bases align to TRBD1. Germline V gene sequence: CDR1 SGHAT, CDR2 FQDESV (reference sequence). The CDR3 is made up of 15 amino acids. V lost 5 bases and J lost 0; bases outside the gene matches: 6. The DNA of the CDR3 is TGTGCCAGCAGCCCGACGGGACAGCACCAAGAGACCCAGTACTTC. This gives the protein CASSPTGQHQETQYF.

J is TRBJ2-6 and V is TRBV11-2, with D maybe TRBD1 (5 bases). V lost 5 bases to trimming and J lost 0 bases, with 8 bases between them. Germline V gives CDR1 SGHAT, CDR2 FQNNGV. CDR3 length: 15 amino acids. The CDR3 reads CASSPQGSGANVLTF. The CDR3 DNA is TGTGCCAGCAGCCCGCAGGGCTCTGGGGCCAACGTCCTGACTTTC.

This chain uses TRBV5-8 with TRBJ1-1; 7 bases fit TRBD1. The CDR3 runs 15 residues. Germline V lookup: CDR1 SGHTS, CDR2 YDEGEE. Trimming took 4 bases from V and 10 from J; bases not matched to a gene: 16. In nucleotides, the CDR3 is TGTGCCAGCAGCCAAGACTACGGAGGGGGCCCGAGAGCTTTCTTT. Translated, it gives CASSQDYGGGPRAFF.

The V and J genes are TRBV7-6 and TRBJ2-3; the D gene is possibly TRBD1 (6 bases). This CDR3 is built from 13 residues. Deletions cut 5 bases from V and 3 bases from J, with 9 bases between. Germline CDR1 is SGHVS and CDR2 is FNYEAQ. The DNA of the CDR3 is TGTGCCAGCAGCCGACAGGAAACAGATACGCAGTATTTT. Translating gives CASSRQETDTQYF.

The V and J genes are TRBV6-5 and TRBJ2-2; 9 nucleotides match TRBD1. The CDR3 contains 15 residues. In germline, CDR1 is MNHEY, CDR2 SVGAGI. V lost 6 bases to trimming and J lost 11 bases; unmatched junction nucleotides: 13. The CDR3 DNA follows: TGTGCCAGCAGATTCGAACAGGGGGCTCTGGGTGAGCTGTTTTTT. Protein: CASRFEQGALGELFF.

V usage is TRBV2 and J usage is TRBJ2-7; possible D gene TRBD2, 6 bases. Germline-derived CDR1 and CDR2 are SNHLY and FYNNEI. V lost 5 bases and J lost 2, with 16 bases in between. The CDR3 totals 15 residues. The CDR3 loop is CASSSRDSPPYEQYF. CDR3 DNA sequence: TGTGCCAGCAGTTCCCGGGACTCCCCCCCCTACGAGCAGTACTTC.

J is TRBJ1-2 and V is TRBV7-2, with D hard to call. This CDR3 region has 11 residues. Trimming took off 7 bases at V and 5 bases at J, with 8 bases between the two ends. Per germline, CDR1 SGHTA and CDR2 FQGNSA. CDR3: CASNLNYGYTF. The CDR3 DNA is TGTGCCAGCAACCTCAATTATGGCTACACCTTC.

This clone appeared a single time. Its ends do not fully match the called genes, so a read error is possible. This chain joins TRBV7-7 and TRBJ2-7, with D unresolved. This CDR3 comprises 13 residues. CDR1 SSHAT and CDR2 FNYEAQ come from the germline V gene (reference sequence). The CDR3 spells CASSLGRAYEQYF. For the CDR3, the DNA is TGTGCTAGCAGCTTAGGTCGTGCCTACGAGCAGTACTTC.

The rearrangement uses TRBV28 and TRBJ2-7; either TRBD1 or TRBD2 may fit D (6 bases each). Germline V gives CDR1 MDHEN, CDR2 SYDVKM. Trimming took off 4 bases at V and 6 bases at J, with 34 bases between the two ends. CDR3 length: 20 amino acids. CDR3 protein: CASSCGFMGNGECPGAEQYF. In DNA, the CDR3 is TGTGCCAGCAGTTGTGGGTTTATGGGGAATGGGGAATGTCCGGGGGCCGAGCAGTACTTC. The full variable domain, completed using reference TRBV28 and TRBJ2-7, is DVKVTQSSRYLVKRTGEKVFLECVQDMDHENMFWYRQDPGLGLRLIYFSYDVKMKEKGDIPEGYSVSREKKERFSLILESASTNQTSMYLCASSCGFMGNGECPGAEQYFGPGTRLTVT.

This chain connects TRBV27 to TRBJ2-7, with D perhaps TRBD2 (5 bases). V was shortened by 3 bases and J by 3 bases, with 15 bases between the two germline ends. The CDR3 is 15 amino acids. CDR1 is MNHEY, CDR2 SMNVEV, per germline (reference sequence). The CDR3 coding sequence is TGTGCCAGCAGTTTGGATGGGAGACGGGTCTACGAGCAGTACTTC. Protein product: CASSLDGRRVYEQYF.